This T cell receptor (beta chain) emerged from a study of T cell responses to AZD1222 COVID-19 vaccine. Only in-frame clones appear in the TCRdb table, and some are missing; sequencing was by immunoSEQ multiplex PCR. The repertoire includes about 84,000 clones, 70% to 90% of them detected once, and around 10% sits in the top ten. The CDR3 runs 11 residues. Germline V CDR1 and CDR2: MDHEN, SYDVKM. V gave up 7 bases and J gave up 13 bases, with 16 bases separating them. The specimen comprised peripheral blood, sampled 28 days after the second AZD1222 dose. This sequence originates from an adult who received the AZD1222 COVID-19 vaccine. The chain is built from TRBV28 and TRBJ2-5; D call uncertain. This CDR3 is CASKDQIFWYF. In DNA form, the CDR3 reads TGTGCCAGCAAAGACCAAATATTCTGGTACTTC.